The T cell receptor (beta chain) described here comes from a study of blood T cell repertoires in COVID-19 (dated by TCRdb to the early 2020s). Describing the broader study: Samples covering the acute and convalescent phases of COVID-19 were provided by collaborators in the United States, Italy and Spain. The prospective study material was composed of cDNA or gDNA derived from T cells, B-cell-depleted T cells, or PBMCs. Subjects who had been exposed to COVID-19, were actively infected with it, or had recovered from it provided the deeply sampled blood TCRbeta repertoires that made up the dataset. The repertoires were released in a freely available public database meant as a resource for research on the immune response to SARS-CoV-2. The samples were drawn from two sources: the first 160 participants of the ongoing ImmuneRACE study, and 1,000 to 1,500 subjects contributed by 6 global collaborators. Sample metadata almost always included a de-identified subject ID, COVID-19 status, age in years and sex. HLA class I and class II types, where available, came from metadata supplied by the sample provider rather than from assay-based typing. General study outcomes and caveats: The quantity of clinical and demographic metadata differed by source and by participant and was supplied without curation.

A word on this clone: The target of this receptor is not known. The sample holds no much larger clone one base away, and base qualities are not on file.

The junction carries 11 bases between V and J, which are trimmed by 4 bases and 6 bases respectively. Reading from cysteine to phenylalanine, the CDR3 counts 13 amino acids. The only DNA kept is the CDR3, 39 bases in frame from the first base. In the prospective study, participants were about 18 to 89 years old, resided in about two dozen geographic areas of the United States, and were enrolled through a virtual design. To assign participants to cohorts, the prospective study relied on clinical history that participants themselves reported in a screening survey and a study questionnaire. Recovered participants in ImmuneRACE Cohort 3 were defined as having two consecutive negative NP/OP PCR tests, clearance from a healthcare professional, or resolution of symptoms. In the prospective study, whole blood, serum and a nasopharyngeal or oropharyngeal swab were collected from each participant by mobile phlebotomists. Additional blood draws and questionnaires over an approximately two-month period could optionally be provided by prospective study participants. Prospective study blood samples were shipped either frozen or at room temperature before DNA extraction.

TCRbeta CDR3 regions were amplified from genomic DNA using the immunoSEQ Assay, a bias-controlled multiplex PCR. The study's own analysis went as follows. Within the assay, amplification of reference gene primers was used to estimate how many nucleated cells each sample contained. Sequence reads were collapsed and filtered to measure the absolute abundance of every unique TCRbeta CDR3 rearrangement. Productive Simpson clonality was computed per sample as the square root of Simpson's diversity index over productive rearrangements. This immuneACCESS table, as held by TCRdb, lists in-frame sequences with V and J called but not all clones. Of the missing ones, under half trace to an unresolved V gene in checked studies; the others have no known cause. V, J and clone size are taken as reported in that table, and D and trimming were inferred from the DNA itself. A total of about 50,000 clones appear in this sample, about 86% of them only once. The ten largest clones capture under 4% of the sample.

The TCR comes from a woman aged 45-65 years who had recovered from COVID-19. Specimen: PBMCs or T cells enriched from blood (not recorded which). The V and J segments used are TRBV12-3 or TRBV12-4 and TRBJ2-3; a tentative D call is TRBD1 (5 bases match). At the DNA level, the sequence is TGTGCCAGCAGTTCAGGACATCGCGATACGCAGTATTTT. Its amino acids are CASSSGHRDTQYF.